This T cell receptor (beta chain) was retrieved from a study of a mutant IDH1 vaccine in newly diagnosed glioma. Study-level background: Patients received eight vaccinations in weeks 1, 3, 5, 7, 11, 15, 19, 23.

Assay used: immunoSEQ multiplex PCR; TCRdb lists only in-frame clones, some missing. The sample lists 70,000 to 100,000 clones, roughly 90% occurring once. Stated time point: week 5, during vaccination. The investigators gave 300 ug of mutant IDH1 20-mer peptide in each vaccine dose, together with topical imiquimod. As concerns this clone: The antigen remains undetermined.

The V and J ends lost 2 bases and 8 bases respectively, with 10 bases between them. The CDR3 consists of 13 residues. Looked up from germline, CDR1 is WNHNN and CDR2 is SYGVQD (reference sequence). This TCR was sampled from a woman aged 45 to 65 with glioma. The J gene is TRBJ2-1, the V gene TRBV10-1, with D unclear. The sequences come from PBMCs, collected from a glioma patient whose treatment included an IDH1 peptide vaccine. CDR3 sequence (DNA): TGCGCCAGCAGTGAGGGCTTAGGAGATGAGCAGTTCTTC. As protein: CASSEGLGDEQFF.